This is a list of T cell receptor beta chains from one sample in a study of blood T cell repertoires in COVID-19. Produced via immunoSEQ multiplex PCR; TCRdb's table is partial and in-frame only. The sample lists about 310,000 clones, 85% to 90% occurring once. The sample consisted of peripheral blood. The receptors stem from a woman in her twenties or thirties with COVID-19, enrolled during active disease. CDR3s leave out the opening cysteine and the closing phenylalanine or tryptophan. Fields, in order: V gene, J gene, clone size, CDR3 protein. Where a row states a size, it is once, few, many or the class of an expanded clone; other rows omit it.

v_call: TRBV10-2; j_call: TRBJ2-5; clone_size: .; cdr3_aa: ASSESELAGKKTQY
v_call: TRBV13; j_call: TRBJ1-1; clone_size: .; cdr3_aa: ASSPPRSTEAF
v_call: TRBV6-5; j_call: TRBJ1-5; clone_size: .; cdr3_aa: ASSPDSFSNQPQH
v_call: TRBV27; j_call: TRBJ1-4; clone_size: .; cdr3_aa: ASSLGGGEKLF
v_call: TRBV29-1; j_call: TRBJ1-1; clone_size: .; cdr3_aa: SVGWSNTEAF
v_call: TRBV14; j_call: TRBJ2-7; clone_size: .; cdr3_aa: ASSQVGRAYEQY
v_call: TRBV6-5; j_call: TRBJ1-1; clone_size: .; cdr3_aa: ASSYRGVNTEAF
v_call: TRBV3-1/TRBV3-2; j_call: TRBJ1-1; clone_size: .; cdr3_aa: ASSQNSEVSEAF
v_call: TRBV11-1; j_call: TRBJ1-1; clone_size: few; cdr3_aa: ASSLIRGAEAF
v_call: TRBV18; j_call: TRBJ2-1; clone_size: once; cdr3_aa: ASSLISGGTYNEQF
v_call: TRBV5-1; j_call: TRBJ2-1; clone_size: .; cdr3_aa: ASSLDGGGGEQF
v_call: TRBV5-1; j_call: TRBJ1-1; clone_size: .; cdr3_aa: ASRTGGNTEAF
v_call: TRBV5-6; j_call: TRBJ2-3; clone_size: .; cdr3_aa: ASSSPGLVSDTQY
v_call: TRBV5-4; j_call: TRBJ2-3; clone_size: .; cdr3_aa: ASSPTSGRADTQY
v_call: TRBV24-1; j_call: TRBJ2-5; clone_size: .; cdr3_aa: ATSDREGQRGETQY
v_call: TRBV11-3; j_call: TRBJ2-1; clone_size: .; cdr3_aa: ASSLSPARNEQF
v_call: TRBV5-4; j_call: TRBJ1-3; clone_size: once; cdr3_aa: ASSNQGTGNTIY